This T cell receptor (beta chain) was captured in a study of cytomegalovirus exposure and HLA in healthy donors. Across the whole study: Some 200 million T cells yielded 110 million or so unique TCR beta sequences in earlier analysis.

In the case of this clone: Its antigen is still unknown.

Vbeta (60) and Jbeta (13) primers were used in the PCR. Here immunoSEQ multiplex PCR was the method, and the copy in TCRdb shows in-frame clones only, minus some. The sample has approximately 89,000 clones; less than 70% are singletons. CDR3 length equals 15 residues. CDR1 and CDR2 (germline): SEHNR, FQNEAQ (reference sequence). The V and J ends lost 3 bases and 8 bases, in that order; junction bases with no gene match: 9. Study-wide points: Most TCR sequences were uncommon, yet certain public TCRs appeared in many donors. The study put around 180 TCR beta chains on its list as cytomegalovirus-associated. At a 0.05 false discovery rate, a later analysis found around 15,000 TCR beta sequences to be associated with HLA alleles.

The clonotype originates from a female donor in good health and CMV-seronegative. Sequenced material: PBMCs. The V call is TRBV7-9, the J call TRBJ2-1; 8 nucleotides line up with TRBD1. The CDR3 sequence is CASSFTGSGGDEQFF. The DNA of the CDR3 is TGTGCCAGCAGCTTCACAGGGTCAGGGGGCGATGAGCAGTTCTTC.